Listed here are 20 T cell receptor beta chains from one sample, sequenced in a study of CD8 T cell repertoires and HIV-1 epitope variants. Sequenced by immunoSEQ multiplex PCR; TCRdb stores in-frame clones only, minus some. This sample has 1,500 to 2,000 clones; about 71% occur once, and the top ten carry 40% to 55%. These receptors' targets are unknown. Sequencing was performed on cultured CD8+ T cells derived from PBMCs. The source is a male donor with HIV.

The CDR3 sequence is CASSQEAADTQYF. The CDR3 DNA reads as TGCGCCAGCAGCCAGGAAGCTGCAGATACGCAGTATTTT. J is TRBJ2-3 and V is TRBV5-1; D gene uncertain. V gave up 4 bases and J gave up 4 bases, with 10 bases separating them. Germline V lookup: CDR1 SGHRS, CDR2 YFSETQ. This CDR3 contains 13 residues.

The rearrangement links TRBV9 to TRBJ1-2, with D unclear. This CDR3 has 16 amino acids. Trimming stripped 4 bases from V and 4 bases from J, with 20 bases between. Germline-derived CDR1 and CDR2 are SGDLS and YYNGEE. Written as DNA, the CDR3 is TGTGCCAGCAGCCCCGCGGACGCCAGGCCACTCTATGGCTACACCTTC. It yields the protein CASSPADARPLYGYTF.

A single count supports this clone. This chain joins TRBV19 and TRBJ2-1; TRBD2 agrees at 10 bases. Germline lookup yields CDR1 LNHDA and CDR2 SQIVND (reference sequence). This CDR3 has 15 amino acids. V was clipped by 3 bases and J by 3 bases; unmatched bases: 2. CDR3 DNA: TGTGCCAGTAGTATGGGGACTAGCGACTACAATGAGCAGTTCTTC. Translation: CASSMGTSDYNEQFF.

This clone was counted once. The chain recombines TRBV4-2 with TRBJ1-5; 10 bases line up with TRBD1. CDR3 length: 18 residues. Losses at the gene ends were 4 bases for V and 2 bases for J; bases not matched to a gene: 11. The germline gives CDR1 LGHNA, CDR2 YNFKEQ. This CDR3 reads CASSRDSLGTGGNQPQHF. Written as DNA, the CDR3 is TGTGCCAGCAGCCGAGACTCGCTTGGGACAGGGGGCAATCAGCCCCAGCATTTT.

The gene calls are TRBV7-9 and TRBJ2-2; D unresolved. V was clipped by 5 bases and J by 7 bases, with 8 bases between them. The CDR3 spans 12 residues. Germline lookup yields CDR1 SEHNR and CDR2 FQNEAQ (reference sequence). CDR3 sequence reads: CASSLQDGELFF. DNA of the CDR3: TGTGCCAGCAGCCTTCAGGACGGGGAGCTGTTTTTT. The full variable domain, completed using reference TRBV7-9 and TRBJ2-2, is DTGVSQNPRHKITKRGQNVTFRCDPISEHNRLYWYRQTLGQGPEFLTYFQNEAQLEKSRLLSDRFSAERPKGSFSTLEIQRTEQGDSAMYLCASSLQDGELFFGEGSRLTVL.

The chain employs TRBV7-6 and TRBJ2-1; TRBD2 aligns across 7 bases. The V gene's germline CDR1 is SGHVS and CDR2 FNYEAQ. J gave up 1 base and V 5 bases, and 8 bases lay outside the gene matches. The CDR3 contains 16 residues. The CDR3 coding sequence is TGTGCCAGCAGCCCTACTCTAGCGGATTCCTACAATGAGCAGTTCTTC. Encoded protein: CASSPTLADSYNEQFF.

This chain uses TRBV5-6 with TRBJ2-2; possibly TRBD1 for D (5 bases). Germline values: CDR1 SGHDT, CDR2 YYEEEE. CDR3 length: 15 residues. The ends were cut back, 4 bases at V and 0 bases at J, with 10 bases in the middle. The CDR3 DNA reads TGTGCCAGCAGCCCAGGGTTCGCGAACACCGGGGAGCTGTTTTTT. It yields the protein CASSPGFANTGELFF.

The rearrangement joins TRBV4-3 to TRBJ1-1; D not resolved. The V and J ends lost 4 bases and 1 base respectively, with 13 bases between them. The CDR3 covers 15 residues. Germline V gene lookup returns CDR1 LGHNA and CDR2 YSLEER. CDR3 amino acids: CASSPARMENTEAFF. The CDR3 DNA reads TGCGCCAGCAGCCCCGCTAGGATGGAGAACACTGAAGCTTTCTTT.

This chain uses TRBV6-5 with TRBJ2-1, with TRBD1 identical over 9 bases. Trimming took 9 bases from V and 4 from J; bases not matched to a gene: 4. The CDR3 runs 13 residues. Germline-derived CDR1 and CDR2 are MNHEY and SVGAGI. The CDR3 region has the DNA TGTGCCAGTATCGGGACAGGGTACAATGAGCAGTTCTTC. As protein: CASIGTGYNEQFF.

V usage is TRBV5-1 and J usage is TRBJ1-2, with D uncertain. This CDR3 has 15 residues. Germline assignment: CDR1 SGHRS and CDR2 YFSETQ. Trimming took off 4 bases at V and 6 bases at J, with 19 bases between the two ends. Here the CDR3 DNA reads TGCGCCAGCAGCATGAAGGGCCCATCGAGCAATGGCTACACCTTC. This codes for CASSMKGPSSNGYTF.

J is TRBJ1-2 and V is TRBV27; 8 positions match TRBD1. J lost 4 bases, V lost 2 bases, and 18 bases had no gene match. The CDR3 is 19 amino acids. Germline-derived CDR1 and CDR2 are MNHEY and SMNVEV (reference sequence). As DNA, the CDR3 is TGTGCCAGCAGTTTAAGTATCATAGGACAGGGCCTCAGCGGCTATGGCTACACCTTC. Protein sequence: CASSLSIIGQGLSGYGYTF.

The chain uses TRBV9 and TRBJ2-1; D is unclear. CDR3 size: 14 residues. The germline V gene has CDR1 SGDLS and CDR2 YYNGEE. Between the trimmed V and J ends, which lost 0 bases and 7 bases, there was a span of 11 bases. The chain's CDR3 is CASSVAVGHNEQFF. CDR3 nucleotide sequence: TGTGCCAGCAGCGTAGCCGTGGGTCATAATGAGCAGTTCTTC.

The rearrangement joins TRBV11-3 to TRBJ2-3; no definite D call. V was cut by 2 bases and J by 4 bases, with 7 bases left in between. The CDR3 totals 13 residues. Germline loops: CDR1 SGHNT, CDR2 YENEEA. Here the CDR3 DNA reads TGTGCCAGCAGCTTACCAGACGCAGATACGCAGTATTTT. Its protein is CASSLPDADTQYF. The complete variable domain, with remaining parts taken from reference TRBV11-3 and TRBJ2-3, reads EAGVVQSPRYKIIEKKQPVAFWCNPISGHNTLYWYLQNLGQGPELLIRYENEEAVDDSQLPKDRFSAERLKGVDSTLKIQPAELGDSAVYLCASSLPDADTQYFGPGTRLTVL.

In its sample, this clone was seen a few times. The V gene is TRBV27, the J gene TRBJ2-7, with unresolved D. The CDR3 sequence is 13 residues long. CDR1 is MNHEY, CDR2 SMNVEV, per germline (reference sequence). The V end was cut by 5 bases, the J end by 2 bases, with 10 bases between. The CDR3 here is CASSPARTYEQYF. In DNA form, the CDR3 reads TGTGCCAGCAGTCCCGCCCGAACCTACGAGCAGTACTTC.

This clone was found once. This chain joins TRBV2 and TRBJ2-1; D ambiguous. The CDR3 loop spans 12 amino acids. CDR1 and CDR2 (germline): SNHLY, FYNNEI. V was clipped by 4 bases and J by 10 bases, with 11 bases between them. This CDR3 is CASSGLVSEQFF. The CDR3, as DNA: TGTGCCAGCAGTGGGTTGGTTTCAGAGCAGTTCTTC.

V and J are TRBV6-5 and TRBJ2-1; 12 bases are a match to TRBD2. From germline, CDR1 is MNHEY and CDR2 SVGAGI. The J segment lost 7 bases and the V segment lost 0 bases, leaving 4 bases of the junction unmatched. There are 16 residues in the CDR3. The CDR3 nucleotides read TGTGCCAGCAGTTACTCGACGACTAGCGGGGGTAATGAGCAGTTCTTC. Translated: CASSYSTTSGGNEQFF.

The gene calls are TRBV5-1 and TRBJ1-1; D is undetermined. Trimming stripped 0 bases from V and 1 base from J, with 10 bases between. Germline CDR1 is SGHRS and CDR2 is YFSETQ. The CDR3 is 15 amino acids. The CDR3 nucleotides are TGCGCCAGCAGCTTGGAGGGAAGAACGAACACTGAAGCTTTCTTT. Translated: CASSLEGRTNTEAFF. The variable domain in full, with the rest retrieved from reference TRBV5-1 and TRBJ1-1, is KAGVTQTPRYLIKTRGQQVTLSCSPISGHRSVSWYQQTPGQGLQFLFEYFSETQRNKGNFPGRFSGRQFSNSRSEMNVSTLELGDSALYLCASSLEGRTNTEAFFGQGTRLTVV.

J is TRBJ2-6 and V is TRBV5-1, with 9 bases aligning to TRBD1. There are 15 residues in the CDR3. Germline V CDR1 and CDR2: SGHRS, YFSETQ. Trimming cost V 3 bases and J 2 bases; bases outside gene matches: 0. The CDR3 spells CASSWTGAGANVLTF. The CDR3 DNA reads TGCGCCAGCAGCTGGACAGGGGCTGGGGCCAACGTCCTGACTTTC.

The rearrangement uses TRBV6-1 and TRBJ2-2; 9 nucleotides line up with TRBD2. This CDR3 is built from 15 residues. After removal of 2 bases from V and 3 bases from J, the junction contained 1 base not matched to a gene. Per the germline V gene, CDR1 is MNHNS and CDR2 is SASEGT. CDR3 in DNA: TGTGCCAGCAGTGAAAGGACTAGCGACACCGGGGAGCTGTTTTTT. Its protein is CASSERTSDTGELFF.

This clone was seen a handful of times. The CDR3 bases are TGTGCCAGCACCTTAGGGGGACAGAGCAATCAGCCCCAGCATTTT. It is translated as CASTLGGQSNQPQHF. This chain links TRBV2 with TRBJ1-5; 7 bases map to TRBD1. The CDR3 extends over 15 amino acids. V was pared by 7 bases and J by 1 base, with 7 bases of the junction left unmatched. Per germline, CDR1 SNHLY and CDR2 FYNNEI.